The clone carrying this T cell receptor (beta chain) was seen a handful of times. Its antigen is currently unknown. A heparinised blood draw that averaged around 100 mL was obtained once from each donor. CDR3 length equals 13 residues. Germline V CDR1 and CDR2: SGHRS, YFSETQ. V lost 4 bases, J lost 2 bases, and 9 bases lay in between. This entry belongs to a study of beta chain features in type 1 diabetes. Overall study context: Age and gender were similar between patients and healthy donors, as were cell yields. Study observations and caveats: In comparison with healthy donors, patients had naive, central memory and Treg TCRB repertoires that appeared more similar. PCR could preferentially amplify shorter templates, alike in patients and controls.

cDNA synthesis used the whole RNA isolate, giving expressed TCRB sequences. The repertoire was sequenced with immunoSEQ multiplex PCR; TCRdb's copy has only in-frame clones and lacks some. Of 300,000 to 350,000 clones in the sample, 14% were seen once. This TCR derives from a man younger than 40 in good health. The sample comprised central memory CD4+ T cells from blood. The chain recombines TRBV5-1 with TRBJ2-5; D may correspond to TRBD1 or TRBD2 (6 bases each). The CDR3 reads CASSGGLQETQYF. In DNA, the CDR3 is TGCGCCAGCAGCGGGGGGCTTCAAGAGACCCAGTACTTC.